This is a list of T cell receptor beta chains from one sample in a study of cytomegalovirus exposure and HLA in healthy donors. Sequencing was performed with immunoSEQ multiplex PCR; in TCRdb, only in-frame clones are kept and a portion is missing. The repertoire has about 140,000 clones, approximately 84% of them found once; the top ten carry approximately 1.5%. The source material was PBMCs. These receptor sequences come from a man aged 30 to 39 in good health and CMV-seropositive. The CDR3 runs from the conserved cysteine through the conserved F or W.

v_gene,j_gene,CDR3aa
TRBV6-5,TRBJ2-7,CASSSQGPSYEQYF
TRBV2,TRBJ2-2,CASTGRGGELFF
TRBV11-3,TRBJ2-7,CASSLGLAGVKEQYF
TRBV5-1,TRBJ1-1,CASSIHFTGIGTEAFF
TRBV7-8,TRBJ2-7,CASSLTGIRAYEQYF
TRBV7-9,TRBJ1-4,CASSGRARVNEKLFF
TRBV2,TRBJ2-1,CASSPDRGPYNEQFF
TRBV5-1,TRBJ1-2,CASGYGGTGVGYTF
TRBV30,TRBJ2-6,CAWRKGGAVGANVLTF
TRBV21-1,TRBJ2-2,CASSPRDRDTGELFF
TRBV11-1,TRBJ1-1,CASPRGPVAEAFF
TRBV6-1,TRBJ2-2,CASSEVGAPNTGELFF
TRBV21-1,NA,CAGRARATYEQYF
TRBV6-5,TRBJ2-2,CASSYVEFTGELFF
TRBV7-2,TRBJ1-1,CASSGARGTEAFF
TRBV7-9,TRBJ1-1,CASSLTRDGTGSKTEAFF
TRBV7-9,TRBJ2-2,CATRDSSTGELFF
TRBV6-6,TRBJ2-5,CASNTGVQETQYF
TRBV2,TRBJ2-1,CASSSLRGGNEQFF
TRBV5-1,TRBJ1-6,CASRASRSSYNSPLHF
TRBV6-5,TRBJ2-3,CASSPGVGSTDTQYF
TRBV6-5,TRBJ1-2,CASSDPRQGSYGYTF
TRBV5-4,TRBJ1-4,CASSLERGGNEKLFF
TRBV7-9,TRBJ2-5,CASSQAASGGAGETQYF
TRBV9,TRBJ2-3,CASSVGEDTQYF
TRBV28,TRBJ2-7,CASSQYRVYEQYF
TRBV10-3,TRBJ1-2,CASYDRGYGYTF
TRBV7-8,TRBJ2-7,CASSLGIRDYEQYF
TRBV29-1,TRBJ1-2,CSVEEASYSYTF
TRBV7-9,TRBJ2-7,CASSSLSVVPSDEQYF
TRBV6-5,TRBJ2-5,CASSSQPQETQYF
TRBV7-8,TRBJ2-3,CASSSSGQPTDTQYF
TRBV5-1,TRBJ1-1,CASSLAEGWTEAFF
TRBV5-4,TRBJ2-1,CASSGVAGSNEQFF
TRBV28,TRBJ2-7,CASSSPGQINSYEQYF